This paragraph covers one TCR beta chain sequence. Its antigen remains unidentified. CDR1 and CDR2 from the germline V gene are SGHTA and FQGTGA. V was pared by 6 bases and J by 4 bases, with 7 bases of the junction left unmatched. This CDR3 region has 16 residues. Researchers ran the PCR with 60 Vbeta and 13 Jbeta primers. Here immunoSEQ multiplex PCR was the method, and the copy in TCRdb shows in-frame clones only, minus some. The repertoire has 90,000 to 150,000 clones, over 70% of them found once; the top ten carry around 3.7%. The record originates from a study of cytomegalovirus exposure and HLA in healthy donors. About the study: A preliminary data release comprised around 90 million unique TCRs obtained from HLA-typed donors. Notes on the study in general: Immune exposure data for these donors was limited to CMV serostatus. The study designated fewer than 200 TCR beta chains cytomegalovirus-associated. An assumption of roughly uniform sequencing depth across donors underlay the presence/absence analyses.

This receptor was identified in a woman between 40 and 50 years old in good health and CMV-seronegative. Material: PBMCs. The chain has TRBV7-3 and TRBJ2-3, with 13 bases aligning to TRBD2. In nucleotides, the CDR3 is TGTGCCAGCAGTGCAACTAGCGGGAGGGCGGCAGATACGCAGTATTTT. Translated, it gives CASSATSGRAADTQYF.